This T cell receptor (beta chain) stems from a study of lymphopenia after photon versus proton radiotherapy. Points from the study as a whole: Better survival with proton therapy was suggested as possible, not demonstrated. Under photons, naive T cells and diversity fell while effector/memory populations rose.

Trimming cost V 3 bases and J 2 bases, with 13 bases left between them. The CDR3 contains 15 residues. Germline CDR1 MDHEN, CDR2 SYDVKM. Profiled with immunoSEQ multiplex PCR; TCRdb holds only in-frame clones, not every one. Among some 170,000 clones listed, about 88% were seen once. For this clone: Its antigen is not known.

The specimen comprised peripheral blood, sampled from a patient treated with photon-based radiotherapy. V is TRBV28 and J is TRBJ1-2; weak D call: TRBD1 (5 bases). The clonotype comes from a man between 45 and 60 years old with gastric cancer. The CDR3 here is CASSLSWGWNYGYTF. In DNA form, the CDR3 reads TGTGCCAGCAGTTTGTCTTGGGGGTGGAACTATGGCTACACCTTC.